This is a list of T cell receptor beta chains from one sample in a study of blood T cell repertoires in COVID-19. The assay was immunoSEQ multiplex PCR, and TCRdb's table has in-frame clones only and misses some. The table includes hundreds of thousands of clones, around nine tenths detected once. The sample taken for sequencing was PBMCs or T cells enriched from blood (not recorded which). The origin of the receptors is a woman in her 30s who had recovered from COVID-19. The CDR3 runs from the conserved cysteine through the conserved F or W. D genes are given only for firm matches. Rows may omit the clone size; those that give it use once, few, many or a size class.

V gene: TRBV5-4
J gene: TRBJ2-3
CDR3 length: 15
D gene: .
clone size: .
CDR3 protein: CASSPARGVTDTQYF
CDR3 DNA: TGTGCCAGCAGCCCTGCCAGGGGGGTCACAGATACGCAGTATTTT

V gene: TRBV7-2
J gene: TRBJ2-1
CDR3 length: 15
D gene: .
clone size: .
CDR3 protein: CASSRVQGGYNEQFF
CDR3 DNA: TGTGCCAGCAGCCGGGTCCAGGGGGGATACAATGAGCAGTTCTTC

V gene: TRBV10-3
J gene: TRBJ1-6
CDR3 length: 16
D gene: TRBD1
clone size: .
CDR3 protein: CAISESVGQGNSPLHF
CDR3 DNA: TGTGCCATCAGTGAGTCTGTGGGACAGGGAAATTCACCCCTCCACTTT

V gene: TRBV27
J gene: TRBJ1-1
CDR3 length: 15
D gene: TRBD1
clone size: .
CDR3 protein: CASSPRTGVNTEAFF
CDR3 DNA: TGTGCCAGCAGTCCCCGGACAGGGGTTAACACTGAAGCTTTCTTT

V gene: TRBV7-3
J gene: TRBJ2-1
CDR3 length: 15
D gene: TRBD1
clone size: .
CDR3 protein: CASSLDRGSNYEQFF
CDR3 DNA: TGTGCCAGCAGCTTAGACAGGGGATCTAATTATGAGCAGTTCTTC

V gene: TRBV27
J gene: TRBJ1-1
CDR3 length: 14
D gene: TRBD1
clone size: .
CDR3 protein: CASSYGTVNTEAFF
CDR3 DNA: TGTGCCAGCAGTTATGGGACAGTGAACACTGAAGCTTTCTTT

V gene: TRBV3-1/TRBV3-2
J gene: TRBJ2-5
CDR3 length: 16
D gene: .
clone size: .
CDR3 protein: CASSQDQTAEQETQYF
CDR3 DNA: TGTGCCAGCAGCCAAGATCAGACAGCTGAACAAGAGACCCAGTACTTC

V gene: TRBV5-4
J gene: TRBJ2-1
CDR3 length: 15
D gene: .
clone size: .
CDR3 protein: CASTQAGTLYNEQFF
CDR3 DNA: TGTGCCAGCACCCAAGCCGGGACTCTCTACAATGAGCAGTTCTTC

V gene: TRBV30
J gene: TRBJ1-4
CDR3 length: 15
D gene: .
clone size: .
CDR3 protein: CAWSDEPGYNEKLFF
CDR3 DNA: TGTGCCTGGAGCGACGAACCGGGATATAATGAAAAACTGTTTTTT

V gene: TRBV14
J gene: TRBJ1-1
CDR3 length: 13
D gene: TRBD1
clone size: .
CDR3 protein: CASSQDRATEAFF
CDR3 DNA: TGTGCCAGCAGCCAGGACAGGGCCACTGAAGCTTTCTTT

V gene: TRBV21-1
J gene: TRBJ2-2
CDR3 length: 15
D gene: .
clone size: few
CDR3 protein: CASSTYGQGPGELFF
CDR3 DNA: TGTGCCAGCAGCACGTACGGACAGGGACCCGGGGAGCTGTTTTTT

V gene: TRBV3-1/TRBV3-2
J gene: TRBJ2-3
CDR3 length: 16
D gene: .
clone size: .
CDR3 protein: CASSRLTGVRTDTQYF
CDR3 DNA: TGTGCCAGCAGCAGACTCACGGGGGTGCGCACAGATACGCAGTATTTT

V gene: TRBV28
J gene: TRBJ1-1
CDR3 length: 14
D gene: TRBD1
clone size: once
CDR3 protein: CASSYTGGSSEAFF
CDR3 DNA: TGTGCCAGCAGTTATACAGGGGGCTCGAGTGAAGCTTTCTTT

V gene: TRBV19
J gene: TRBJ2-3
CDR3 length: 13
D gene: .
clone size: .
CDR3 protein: CASSVVRSDTQYF
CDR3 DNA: TGTGCCAGTAGTGTGGTCAGGTCCGATACGCAGTATTTT

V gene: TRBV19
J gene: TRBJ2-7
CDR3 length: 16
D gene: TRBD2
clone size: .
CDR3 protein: CASSVRLAGVTYEQYF
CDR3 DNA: TGTGCCAGTAGTGTCCGACTAGCGGGAGTCACCTACGAGCAGTACTTC

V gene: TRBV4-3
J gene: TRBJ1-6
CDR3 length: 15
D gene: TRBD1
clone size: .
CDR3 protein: CASSQSTGHLSPLHF
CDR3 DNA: TGCGCCAGCAGCCAGTCGACAGGGCACCTTTCACCCCTCCACTTT

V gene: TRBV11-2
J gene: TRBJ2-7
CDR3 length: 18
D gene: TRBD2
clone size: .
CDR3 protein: CASSLINPPSGSSYEQYF
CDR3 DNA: TGTGCCAGCAGCTTAATTAATCCCCCTAGCGGGAGTTCCTACGAGCAGTACTTC

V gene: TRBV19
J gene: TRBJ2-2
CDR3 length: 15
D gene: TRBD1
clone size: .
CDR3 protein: CASSNRQGLTGELFF
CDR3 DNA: TGTGCCAGTAGTAACCGACAGGGCTTGACCGGGGAGCTGTTTTTT

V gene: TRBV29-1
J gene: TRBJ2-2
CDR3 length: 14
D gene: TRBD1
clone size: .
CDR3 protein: CSVWTGLNTGELFF
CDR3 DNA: TGCAGCGTTTGGACAGGCCTGAACACCGGGGAGCTGTTTTTT

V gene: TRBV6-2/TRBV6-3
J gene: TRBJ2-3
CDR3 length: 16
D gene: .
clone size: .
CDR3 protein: CASSPPGGIPTDTQYF
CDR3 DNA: TGTGCCAGCAGCCCTCCGGGCGGGATCCCCACAGATACGCAGTATTTT

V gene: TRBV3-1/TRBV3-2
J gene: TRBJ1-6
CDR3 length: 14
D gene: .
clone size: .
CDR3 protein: CASSQRKQGSVLHF
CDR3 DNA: TGTGCCAGCAGCCAACGGAAACAGGGTAGTGTACTCCACTTT

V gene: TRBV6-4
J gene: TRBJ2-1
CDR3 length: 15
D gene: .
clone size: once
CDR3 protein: CASSDGPLHFNEQFF
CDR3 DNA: TGTGCCAGCAGTGATGGCCCCCTTCATTTCAATGAGCAGTTCTTC

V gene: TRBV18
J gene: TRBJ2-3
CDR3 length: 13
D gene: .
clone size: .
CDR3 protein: CASSPLSTDTQYF
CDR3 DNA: TGTGCCAGCTCACCACTCAGTACAGATACGCAGTATTTT

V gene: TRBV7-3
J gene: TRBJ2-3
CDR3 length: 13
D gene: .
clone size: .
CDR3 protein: CASSLSITDTQYF
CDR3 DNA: TGTGCCAGCAGCTTAAGTATCACAGATACGCAGTATTTT

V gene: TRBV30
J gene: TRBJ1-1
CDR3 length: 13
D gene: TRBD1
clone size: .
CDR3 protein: CAWIPTGLVKAFF
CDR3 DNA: TGTGCCTGGATACCGACAGGGTTGGTAAAAGCTTTCTTT

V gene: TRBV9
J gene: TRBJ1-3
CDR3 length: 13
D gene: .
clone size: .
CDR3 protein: CASSQDGGNTIYF
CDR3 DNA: TGTGCCAGCAGCCAGGACGGGGGGAACACCATATATTTT

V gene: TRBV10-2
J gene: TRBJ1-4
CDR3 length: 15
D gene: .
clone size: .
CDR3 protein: CASSEVTAYNEKLFF
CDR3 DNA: TGCGCCAGCAGTGAGGTGACAGCCTATAATGAAAAACTGTTTTTT

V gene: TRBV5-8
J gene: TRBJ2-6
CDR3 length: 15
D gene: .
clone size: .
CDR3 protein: CASSLAGSGANVLTF
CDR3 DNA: TGTGCCAGCAGCTTGGCCGGCTCTGGGGCCAACGTCCTGACTTTC

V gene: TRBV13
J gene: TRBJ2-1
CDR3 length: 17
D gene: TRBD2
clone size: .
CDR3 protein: CASSGGVASSGMNEQFF
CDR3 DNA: TGTGCCAGCAGCGGGGGGGTAGCGAGTAGTGGGATGAATGAGCAGTTCTTC

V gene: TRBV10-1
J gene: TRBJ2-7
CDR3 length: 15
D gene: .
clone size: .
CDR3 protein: CASSESRQISYEQYF
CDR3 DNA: TGCGCCAGCAGTGAGTCGAGGCAGATCTCCTACGAGCAGTACTTC

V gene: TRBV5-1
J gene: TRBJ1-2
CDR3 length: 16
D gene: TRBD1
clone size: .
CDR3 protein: CASSHKTGGVSYGYTF
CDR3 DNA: TGCGCCAGCAGCCATAAAACAGGGGGCGTCTCTTATGGCTACACCTTC

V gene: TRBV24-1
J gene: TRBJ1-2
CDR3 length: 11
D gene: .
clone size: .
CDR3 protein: CATSDGPGYTF
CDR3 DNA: TGTGCCACCAGTGACGGTCCTGGCTACACCTTC

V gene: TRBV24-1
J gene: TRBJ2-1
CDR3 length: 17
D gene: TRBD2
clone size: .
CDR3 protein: CATSDFLSGSRHNEQFF
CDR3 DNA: TGTGCCACCAGTGATTTCCTTAGCGGGAGTAGGCACAATGAGCAGTTCTTC

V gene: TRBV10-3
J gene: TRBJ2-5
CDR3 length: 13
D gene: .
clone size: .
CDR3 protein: CAISEGLQETQYF
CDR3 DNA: TGTGCCATCAGTGAGGGACTGCAAGAGACCCAGTACTTC

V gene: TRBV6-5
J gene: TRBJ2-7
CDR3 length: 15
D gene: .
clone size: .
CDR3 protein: CASSYSRGLAYEQYF
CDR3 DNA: TGTGCCAGCAGTTACTCGAGAGGCCTTGCCTACGAGCAGTACTTC

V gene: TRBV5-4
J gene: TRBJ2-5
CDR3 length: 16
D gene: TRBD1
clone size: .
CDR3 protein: CASSPGGTGGQETQYF
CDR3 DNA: TGTGCCAGCAGCCCAGGAGGGACAGGGGGACAAGAGACCCAGTACTTC

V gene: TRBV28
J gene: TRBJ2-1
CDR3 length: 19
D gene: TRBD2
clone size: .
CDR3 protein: CASSPGTSGEGSSYNEQFF
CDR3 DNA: TGTGCCAGCAGTCCTGGGACTAGCGGGGAAGGTAGCTCCTACAATGAGCAGTTCTTC

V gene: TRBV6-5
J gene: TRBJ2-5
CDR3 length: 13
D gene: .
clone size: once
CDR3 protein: CASSRQVQETQYF
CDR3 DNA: TGTGCCAGCAGCCGACAGGTTCAAGAGACCCAGTACTTC

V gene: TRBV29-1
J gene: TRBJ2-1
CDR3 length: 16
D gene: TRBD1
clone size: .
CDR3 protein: CSVESGTGARVNEQFF
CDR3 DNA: TGCAGCGTTGAATCCGGGACAGGGGCCAGGGTGAATGAGCAGTTCTTC